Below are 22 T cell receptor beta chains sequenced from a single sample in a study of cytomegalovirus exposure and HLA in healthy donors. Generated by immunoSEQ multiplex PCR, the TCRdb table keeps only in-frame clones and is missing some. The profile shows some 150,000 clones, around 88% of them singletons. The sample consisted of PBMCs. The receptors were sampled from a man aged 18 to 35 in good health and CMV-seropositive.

CDR3 DNA sequence: TGCGCCAGCAGCCCGGGGCCGACAGGGAGCTCCTACAATGAGCAGTTCTTC. Residues: CASSPGPTGSSYNEQFF. J is TRBJ2-1 and V is TRBV4-1; 7 bases are a match to TRBD1. The germline gives CDR1 MGHRA, CDR2 YSYEKL. The CDR3 is made up of 17 amino acids. The V segment lost 4 bases and the J segment 0 bases; nucleotides outside the gene matches: 9.

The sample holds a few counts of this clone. The CDR3 coding sequence is TGTGCCAGCAGTTACCAACAGGGCTATGGCTACACCTTC. Translation gives CASSYQQGYGYTF. The J gene is TRBJ1-2, the V gene TRBV6-5; a weak D match, TRBD1 (6 bases). Germline CDR1 reads MNHEY; CDR2 reads SVGAGI. This CDR3 comprises 13 residues. V was pared by 2 bases and J by 4 bases, with 8 bases between.

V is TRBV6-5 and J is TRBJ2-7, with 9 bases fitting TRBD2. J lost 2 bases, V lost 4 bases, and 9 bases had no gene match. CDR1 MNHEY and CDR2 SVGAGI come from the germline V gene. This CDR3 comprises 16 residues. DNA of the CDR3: TGTGCCAGCAGTTCCCTTAGCGGGAGTCCCACCTACGAGCAGTACTTC. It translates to CASSSLSGSPTYEQYF.

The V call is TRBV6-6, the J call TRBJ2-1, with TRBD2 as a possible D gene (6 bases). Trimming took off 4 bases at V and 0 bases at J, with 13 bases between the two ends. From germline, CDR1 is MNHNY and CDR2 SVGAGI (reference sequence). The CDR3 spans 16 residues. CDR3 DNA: TGTGCCAGCAGTTCCTTTTCCGGGGGCTCCTACAATGAGCAGTTCTTC. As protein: CASSSFSGGSYNEQFF.

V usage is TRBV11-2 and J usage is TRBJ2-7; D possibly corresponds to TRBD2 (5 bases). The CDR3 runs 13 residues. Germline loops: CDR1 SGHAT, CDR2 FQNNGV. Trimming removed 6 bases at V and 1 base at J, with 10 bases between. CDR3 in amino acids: CASSITGSYEQYF. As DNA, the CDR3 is TGTGCCAGCAGTATTACGGGGTCCTACGAGCAGTACTTC.

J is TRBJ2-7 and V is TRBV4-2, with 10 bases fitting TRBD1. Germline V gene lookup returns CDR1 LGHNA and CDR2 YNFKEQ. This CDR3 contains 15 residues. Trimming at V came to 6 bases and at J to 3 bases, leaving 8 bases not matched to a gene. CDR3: CASRKTRDRGYEQYF. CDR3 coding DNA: TGTGCCAGCAGAAAAACCCGGGACAGGGGCTACGAGCAGTACTTC.

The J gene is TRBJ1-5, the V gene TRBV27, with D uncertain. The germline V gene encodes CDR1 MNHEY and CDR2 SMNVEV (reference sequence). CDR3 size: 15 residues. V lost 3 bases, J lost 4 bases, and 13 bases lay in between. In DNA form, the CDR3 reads TGTGCCAGCAGTTTTCGGGAAGGCAGGAATCAGCCCCAGCATTTT. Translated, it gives CASSFREGRNQPQHF.

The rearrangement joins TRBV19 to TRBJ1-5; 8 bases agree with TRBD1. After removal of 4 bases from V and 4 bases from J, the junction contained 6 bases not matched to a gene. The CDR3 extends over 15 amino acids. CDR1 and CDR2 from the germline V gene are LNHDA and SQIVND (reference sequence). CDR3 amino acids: CASSNDRGSNQPQHF. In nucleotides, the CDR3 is TGTGCCAGTAGTAATGACAGGGGTAGTAATCAGCCCCAGCATTTT. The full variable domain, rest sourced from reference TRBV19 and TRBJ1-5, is DGGITQSPKYLFRKEGQNVTLSCEQNLNHDAMYWYRQDPGQGLRLIYYSQIVNDFQKGDIAEGYSVSREKKESFPLTVTSAQKNPTAFYLCASSNDRGSNQPQHFGDGTRLSIL.

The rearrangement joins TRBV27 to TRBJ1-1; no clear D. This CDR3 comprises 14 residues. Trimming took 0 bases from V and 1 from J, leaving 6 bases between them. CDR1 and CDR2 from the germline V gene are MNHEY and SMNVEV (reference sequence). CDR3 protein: CASSLSNTNTEAFF. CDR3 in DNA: TGTGCCAGCAGTTTATCGAACACGAACACTGAAGCTTTCTTT.

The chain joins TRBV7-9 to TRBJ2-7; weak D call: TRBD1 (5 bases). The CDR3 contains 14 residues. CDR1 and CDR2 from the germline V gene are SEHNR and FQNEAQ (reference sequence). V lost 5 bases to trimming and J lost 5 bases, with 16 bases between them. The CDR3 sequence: CASSPVGRDNEQYF. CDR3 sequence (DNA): TGTGCCAGCAGCCCCGTGGGGCGAGACAACGAGCAGTACTTC.

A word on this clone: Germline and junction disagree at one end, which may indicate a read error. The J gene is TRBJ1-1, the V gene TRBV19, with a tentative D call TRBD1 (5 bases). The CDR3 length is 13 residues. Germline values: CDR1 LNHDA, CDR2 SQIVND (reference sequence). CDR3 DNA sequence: TGTGCCAGTAGTCTAGACAGGAACACTGAAGCTTTCTTT. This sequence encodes CASSLDRNTEAFF.

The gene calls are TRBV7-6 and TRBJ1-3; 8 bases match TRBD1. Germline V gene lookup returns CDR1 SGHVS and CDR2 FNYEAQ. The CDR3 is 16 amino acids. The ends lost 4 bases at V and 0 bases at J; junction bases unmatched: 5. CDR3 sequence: CASSSNRGFSGNTIYF. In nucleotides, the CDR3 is TGTGCCAGCAGCTCAAACAGGGGGTTCTCTGGAAACACCATATATTTT.

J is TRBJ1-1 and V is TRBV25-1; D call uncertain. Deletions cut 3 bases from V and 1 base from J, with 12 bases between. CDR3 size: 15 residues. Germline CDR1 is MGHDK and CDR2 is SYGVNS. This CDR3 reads CASSEGVPRNTEAFF. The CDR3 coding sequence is TGTGCCAGCAGTGAGGGAGTACCACGGAACACTGAAGCTTTCTTT.

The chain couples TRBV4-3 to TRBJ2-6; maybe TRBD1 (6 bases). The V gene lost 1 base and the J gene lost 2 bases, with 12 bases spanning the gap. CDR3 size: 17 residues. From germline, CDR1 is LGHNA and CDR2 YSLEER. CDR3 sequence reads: CASSQGQVAAGANVLTF. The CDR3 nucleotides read TGCGCCAGCAGCCAAGGACAGGTAGCTGCTGGGGCCAACGTCCTGACTTTC.

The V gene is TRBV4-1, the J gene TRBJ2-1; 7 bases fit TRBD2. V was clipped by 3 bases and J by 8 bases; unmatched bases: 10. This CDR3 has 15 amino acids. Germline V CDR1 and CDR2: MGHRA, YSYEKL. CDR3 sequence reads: CASSHLVGGPYEQFF. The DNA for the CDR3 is TGCGCCAGCAGCCACCTTGTGGGAGGGCCCTATGAGCAGTTCTTC.

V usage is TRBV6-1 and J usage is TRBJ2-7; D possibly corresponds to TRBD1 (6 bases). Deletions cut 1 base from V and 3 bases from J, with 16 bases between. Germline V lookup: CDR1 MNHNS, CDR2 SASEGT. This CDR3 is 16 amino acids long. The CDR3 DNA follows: TGTGCCAGCAGTGAAGGCGCCAGGGGTCCCATCTACGAGCAGTACTTC. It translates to CASSEGARGPIYEQYF.

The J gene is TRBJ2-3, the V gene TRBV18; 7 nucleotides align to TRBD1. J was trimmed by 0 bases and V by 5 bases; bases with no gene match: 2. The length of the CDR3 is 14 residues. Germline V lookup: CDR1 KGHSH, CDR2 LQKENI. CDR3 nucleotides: TGTGCCAGCTCATGGACAGGCAGCACAGATACGCAGTATTTT. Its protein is CASSWTGSTDTQYF.

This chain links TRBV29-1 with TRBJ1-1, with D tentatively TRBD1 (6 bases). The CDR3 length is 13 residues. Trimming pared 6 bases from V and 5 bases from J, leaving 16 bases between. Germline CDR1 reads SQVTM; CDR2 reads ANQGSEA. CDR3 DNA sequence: TGCAGCGTAGGGGACATAGGCAGTACTGAAGCTTTCTTT. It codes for CSVGDIGSTEAFF.

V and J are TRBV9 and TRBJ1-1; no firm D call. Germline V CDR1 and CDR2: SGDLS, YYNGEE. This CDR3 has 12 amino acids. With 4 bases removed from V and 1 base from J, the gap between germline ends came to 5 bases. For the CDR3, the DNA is TGTGCCAGCAGCCCCCAGAACACTGAAGCTTTCTTT. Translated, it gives CASSPQNTEAFF.

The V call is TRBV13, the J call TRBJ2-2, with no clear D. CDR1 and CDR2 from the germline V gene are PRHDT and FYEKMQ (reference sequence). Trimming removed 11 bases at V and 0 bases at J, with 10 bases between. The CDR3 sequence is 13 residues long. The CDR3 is CAGTVANTGELFF. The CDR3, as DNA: TGTGCCGGTACAGTGGCGAACACCGGGGAGCTGTTTTTT.

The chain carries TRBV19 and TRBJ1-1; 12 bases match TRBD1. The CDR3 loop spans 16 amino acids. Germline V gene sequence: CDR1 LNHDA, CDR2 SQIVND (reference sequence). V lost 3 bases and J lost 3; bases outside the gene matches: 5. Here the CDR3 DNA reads TGTGCCAGTAGTATTTCCGGGACAGGGGGCTACACTGAAGCTTTCTTT. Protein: CASSISGTGGYTEAFF.

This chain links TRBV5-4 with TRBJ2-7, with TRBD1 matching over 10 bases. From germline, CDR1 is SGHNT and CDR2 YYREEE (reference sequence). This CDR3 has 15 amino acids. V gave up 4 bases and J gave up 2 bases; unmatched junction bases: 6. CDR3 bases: TGTGCCAGCAGCCCTTTCGGGACAGGGGCCTACGAGCAGTACTTC. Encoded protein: CASSPFGTGAYEQYF.